This T cell receptor (beta chain) was identified in a study of Graves' ophthalmopathy and Graves' hyperthyroidism. Across the study: Ophthalmopathy not arising within 18 months of follow-up defined hyperthyroidism as stable.

Study conclusions and caveats: Blood samples also showed most expanded thyroid clonotypes exceeding 0.001 frequency.

The sample holds many counts of this clonotype. Its target is unknown. The V end was cut by 7 bases, the J end by 1 base, with 22 bases between. CDR1 SGHTA and CDR2 FQGNSA come from the germline V gene. This CDR3 is 17 amino acids long. Patients were left out if they had other autoimmune diseases, uncontrolled infections, pregnancy or lactation. The diagnosis combined clinical symptoms, thyroxine, TRAb, thyroid ultrasound and orbital computed tomography scans. Amplification of TCR beta CDR3 regions used RNA transcripts. First-round RT-PCR used HTBI primers; second-round multiplex PCR followed. TCRdb ran MiXCR on the multiplex PCR reads and lists one entry per CDR3 protein. The sample lists over a million distinct CDR3 sequences; roughly two fifths were seen once.

This receptor was identified in an adult man with Graves' hyperthyroidism. The chain uses TRBV7-2 and TRBJ1-1; D ambiguous. Sequencing input: peripheral blood or thyroid tissue (not recorded which). The CDR3 reads CASTPLVRSAGNTEAFF. CDR3 nucleotides: TGTGCCAGCACCCCCCTAGTTCGGAGCGCTGGGAACACTGAAGCTTTCTTT.